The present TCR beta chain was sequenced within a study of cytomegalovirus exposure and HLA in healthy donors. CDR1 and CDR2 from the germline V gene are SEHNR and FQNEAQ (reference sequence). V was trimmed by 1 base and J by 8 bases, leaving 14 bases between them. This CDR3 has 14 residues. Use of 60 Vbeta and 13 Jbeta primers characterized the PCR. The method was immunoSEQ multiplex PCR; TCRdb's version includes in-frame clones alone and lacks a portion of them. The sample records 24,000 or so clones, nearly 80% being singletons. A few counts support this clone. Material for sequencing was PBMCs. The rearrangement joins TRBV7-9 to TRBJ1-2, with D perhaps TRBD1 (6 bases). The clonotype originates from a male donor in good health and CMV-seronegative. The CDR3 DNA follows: TGTGCCAGCAGCTTAGACGCAGGGGTTGGAGGCTACACCTTC. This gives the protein CASSLDAGVGGYTF. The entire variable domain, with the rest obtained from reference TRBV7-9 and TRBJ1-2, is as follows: DTGVSQNPRHKITKRGQNVTFRCDPISEHNRLYWYRQTLGQGPEFLTYFQNEAQLEKSRLLSDRFSAERPKGSFSTLEIQRTEQGDSAMYLCASSLDAGVGGYTFGSGTRLTVV.